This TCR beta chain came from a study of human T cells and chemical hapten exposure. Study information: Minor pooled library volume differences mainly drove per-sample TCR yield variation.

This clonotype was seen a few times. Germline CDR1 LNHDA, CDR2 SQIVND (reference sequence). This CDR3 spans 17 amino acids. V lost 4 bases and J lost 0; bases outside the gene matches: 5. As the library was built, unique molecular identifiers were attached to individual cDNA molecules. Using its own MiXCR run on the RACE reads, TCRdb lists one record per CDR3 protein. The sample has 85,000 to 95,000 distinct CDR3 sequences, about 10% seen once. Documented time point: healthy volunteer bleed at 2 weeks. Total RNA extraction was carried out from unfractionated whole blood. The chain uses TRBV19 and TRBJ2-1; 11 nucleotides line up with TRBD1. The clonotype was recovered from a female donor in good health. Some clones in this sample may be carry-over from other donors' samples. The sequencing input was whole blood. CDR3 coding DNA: TGTGCCAGTAGTACTAGGACAGGGGGCACCTCCTACAATGAGCAGTTCTTC. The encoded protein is CASSTRTGGTSYNEQFF.